This TCR beta chain was profiled in a study of blood T cell repertoires in COVID-19. Overall study: Researchers got acute and convalescent COVID-19 samples from the United States, Italy and Spain. T cells, B-cell-depleted T cells, or PBMCs provided the cDNA or gDNA that served as material.

This CDR3 has 15 amino acids. CDR1 is SGHTA, CDR2 FQGNSA, per germline. Trimming took off 5 bases at V and 6 bases at J, with 20 bases between the two ends. In the original workflow: Amplification of reference gene primers was used by the study to estimate nucleated cell counts. Data came from immunoSEQ multiplex PCR; TCRdb stores just in-frame clones and leaves some out. Clone size and V and J calls were adopted from that table, with D and trimming inferred from the DNA. In the table there are 300,000 to 350,000 clones, roughly 87% of which are singletons. Sequenced sample: peripheral blood. The gene calls are TRBV7-2 and TRBJ2-7; maybe TRBD1 (6 bases). The clonotype was recovered from a man in his late teens or twenties with active or convalescent COVID-19. The CDR3 coding sequence is TGTGCCAGCAGCCAGGGGTGGGGTCCTCTTGTCGAGCAGTACTTC. It is translated as CASSQGWGPLVEQYF.